This T cell receptor beta chain was found in a study of CD8 T cells in ankylosing spondylitis. For this clonotype: Its antigen is currently unknown.

Each CDR3 protein gets one entry after TCRdb re-called the 5' RACE reads with MiXCR. The sample holds a few hundred thousand distinct CDR3 sequences; around 20% are singletons and the top ten take about 4%. Study-level findings and limits: Peripheral blood samples showed relatively rare disease-linked clones, and these clones were CD8+.

V was clipped by 5 bases and J by 6 bases, with 13 bases between them. CDR3 size: 14 residues. Per germline, CDR1 KGHDR and CDR2 SFDVKD. Sequenced input: blood, either unsorted or a sorted T cell fraction (not recorded which). This clonotype was obtained from a female donor with ankylosing spondylitis or in good health (not recorded which). V and J are TRBV24-1 and TRBJ1-5; a possible D gene is TRBD1 (6 bases). DNA of the CDR3: TGTGCCACCAGTGCCACAGGGTTCGGTCAGCCCCAGCATTTT. This gives the protein CATSATGFGQPQHF.